A selection of T cell receptor beta chains follows, all from one sample in a study of blood T cells in healthy people across ages. TCRdb ran MiXCR on the 5' RACE reads and lists one entry per CDR3 protein. The data show 600,000 to 850,000 distinct CDR3 sequences, 25% seen once. The sample was also reused in another study, on T cells of mothers and their children.

Specimen: blood. The receptor source for this set is a boy aged 10-17 years in good health. Each CDR3 is given with its conserved first and last residue. The order of the fields is clone size, J gene, V gene, D gene, CDR3 DNA, CDR3 protein. D genes are given only for firm matches. Size is omitted from some rows. Given values are once, few, many or a class for expanded clones.

-	TRBJ1-4	TRBV10-3	-	TGCGCCATCAGTGAAGAGACGGTTAATGAAAAACTGTTTTTT	CAISEETVNEKLFF
few	TRBJ2-7	TRBV18	-	TGTGCCAGCTCACCAACGGAGGGACGGGACACCTACGAGCAGTACTTC	CASSPTEGRDTYEQYF
-	TRBJ2-7	TRBV7-9	TRBD1	TGTGCCAGCGGCTACAGGGGGCTCTACGAGCAGTACTTC	CASGYRGLYEQYF
-	TRBJ1-6	TRBV7-9	-	TGTGCCAGCAGCCCCCTGTCTGCCGGGGCAGGGTGGAATTCACCCCTCCACTTT	CASSPLSAGAGWNSPLHF
-	TRBJ2-2	TRBV12-5	-	TGTGCTAGTGGTTTGAGGGTTGGGACGGCAACAAACACCGGGGAGCTGTTTTTT	CASGLRVGTATNTGELFF
few	TRBJ1-1	TRBV6-6	-	TGTGCCAGCAGTTGGGCTCAAGACAGATTCACTGAAGCTTTCTTT	CASSWAQDRFTEAFF
few	TRBJ2-3	TRBV7-3	TRBD2	TGTGCCAGCAAGGAGACTAGCGGCACGGATACGCAGTATTTT	CASKETSGTDTQYF
few	TRBJ2-2	TRBV27	-	TGTGCCAGCAGTTTCGGGCAGGGGACAAACACCGGGGAGCTGTTTTTT	CASSFGQGTNTGELFF
few	TRBJ2-7	TRBV4-1	-	TGCGCCAGCAGCCAAGCGTACGCTAGTGTCCACGAGCAGTACTTC	CASSQAYASVHEQYF
few	TRBJ1-2	TRBV5-1	-	TGCGCCAGCAGCTTCGACAGAAACTATGGCTACACCTTC	CASSFDRNYGYTF
few	TRBJ2-4	TRBV10-3	TRBD1	TGTGCCATCAGCGGAGACAGGGCCGGATCCAAAAACATTCAGTACTTC	CAISGDRAGSKNIQYF
few	TRBJ2-5	TRBV28	-	TGTGCCAGCGGACCGGGACCACATCTTTTC	CASGPGPHLF
few	TRBJ1-5	TRBV20-1	TRBD1	TGCAGTGCCCGCTCACAGGGGCAGAGGCAGCCCCAGCATTTT	CSARSQGQRQPQHF
-	TRBJ2-7	TRBV4-2	-	TGTGCCAGCAGCCCCCGGGACGGTGACACCTACGAGCAGTACTTC	CASSPRDGDTYEQYF
few	TRBJ1-1	TRBV29-1	-	TGCAGCGTTGAAGGTGCAGGGGCGAACACTGAAGCTTTCTTT	CSVEGAGANTEAFF
-	TRBJ1-1	TRBV7-8	TRBD1	TGTGCCAGCAGCACCTCACAGGGGGGAACTGAAGCTTTCTTT	CASSTSQGGTEAFF
-	TRBJ2-5	TRBV7-2	TRBD1	TGTGCCAGCCGAGGGACAGGGAAACAAGAGACCCAGTACTTC	CASRGTGKQETQYF
few	TRBJ2-5	TRBV6-6	-	TGTGCCAGCAGTTATTATCTCCAAGAGACCCAGTACTTC	CASSYYLQETQYF
-	TRBJ2-3	TRBV3-1	-	TGTGCCAGCAGCCAATACGGAGACAAGTTCGCAGATACGCAGTATTTT	CASSQYGDKFADTQYF
few	TRBJ2-4	TRBV29-1	-	TGCAGCATTCTAATAGGGGTCAAAAACATTCAGTACTTC	CSILIGVKNIQYF
-	TRBJ2-7	TRBV7-3	-	TGTGCCAGCAGCTCTAGCGCGATTCTCTCCTACGAGCAGTACTTC	CASSSSAILSYEQYF
-	TRBJ1-1	TRBV4-3	-	TGCGCCAGCAGCCTTTTAGAGAGGTCCACTGAAGCTTTCTTT	CASSLLERSTEAFF
-	TRBJ2-5	TRBV3-1	-	TGTGCCAGCAGCCAAGATCGTCAGTGGACAGTGATGTTCTTC	CASSQDRQWTVMFF
few	TRBJ2-7	TRBV6-5	TRBD1	TGTGCCAGCAGAAGAACCGGGACAGGGTCCTACGAGCAGTACTTC	CASRRTGTGSYEQYF
-	TRBJ2-4	TRBV7-2	-	TGTGCCAGCAGCTTGCCAGAACTAGCCAAAAACATTCAGTACTTC	CASSLPELAKNIQYF
few	TRBJ2-1	TRBV11-2	TRBD2	TGTGCCAGCAGCCCCCCGGGACTAGCAAAGGGGGTTCACAATGAGCAGTTCTTC	CASSPPGLAKGVHNEQFF
many	TRBJ2-4	TRBV12-3/TRBV12-4	-	TGTGCCAGCAGTTTAGCCGGGATTCAAGCCAAAAACATTCAGTACTTC	CASSLAGIQAKNIQYF
-	TRBJ2-2	TRBV7-2	-	TGTGCCAGCAGCTTATCCAGGCGCACCGGGGAGCTGTTTTTT	CASSLSRRTGELFF
-	TRBJ1-1	TRBV7-3	TRBD1	TGTGCCAGCAGCTCGACAGGGGCGAAGAACACTGAAGCTTTCTTT	CASSSTGAKNTEAFF
few	TRBJ2-5	TRBV29-1	-	TGCAGCGGCCAGGGGGACCGGGAGACCCAGCACTTC	CSGQGDRETQHF
few	TRBJ2-1	TRBV6-2/TRBV6-3	-	TGTGCCAGCAGCCCTCGGTCCCTAGGGTACAATGAGCAGTTCTTC	CASSPRSLGYNEQFF
-	TRBJ2-7	TRBV6-2/TRBV6-3	TRBD1	TGTGCCACAAAATTACCGGGACAGATATACGAGCAGTACTTC	CATKLPGQIYEQYF
once	TRBJ2-7	TRBV7-2	-	TGTGCCAGCAGCTTATACAACTCCTACGAGCAGTACTTC	CASSLYNSYEQYF